This TCR beta chain was retrieved from a study of CD8+ T cells in alopecia areata. Of note for this clone: As yet, its antigen is unknown.

V was cut by 0 bases and J by 8 bases, with 18 bases left in between. The CDR3 covers 15 residues. CDR1 is GTSNPN and CDR2 is SVGIG in the germline V gene (reference sequence). Isolated RNA was reverse transcribed into cDNA used as the sequencing template. TCRdb keeps only in-frame clones here, not all; method: immunoSEQ multiplex PCR. The sample contains 98,000 or so clones, approximately 59% of which appear only once. PBMCs yielded sorted CD4+ and CD8+ T cells. Overall study results and limits: Relative to normal scalp, lesional scalp, especially alopecia totalis/universalis, showed higher clonality.

Source material: CD8+ T cells sorted from blood. V is TRBV30 and J is TRBJ2-3; D possibly uses TRBD1 or TRBD2 (6 bases each). This receptor was taken from a human donor in good health. The CDR3: CAWSVDGGPTGTQYF. The CDR3 DNA sequence: TGTGCCTGGAGTGTGGACGGGGGCCCCACGGGTACGCAGTATTTT.